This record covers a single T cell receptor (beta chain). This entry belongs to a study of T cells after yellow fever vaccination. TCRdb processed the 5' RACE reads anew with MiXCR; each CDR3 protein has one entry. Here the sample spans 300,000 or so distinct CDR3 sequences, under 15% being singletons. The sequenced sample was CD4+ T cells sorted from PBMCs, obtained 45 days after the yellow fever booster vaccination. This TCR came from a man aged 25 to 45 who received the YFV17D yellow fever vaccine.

The CDR3 spells CASSGGTGSSYEQYF. CDR3 sequence (DNA): TGTGCCAGCAGCGGAGGGACGGGTTCCTCATACGAGCAGTACTTC. J is TRBJ2-7 and V is TRBV9; D assignment may be TRBD1 or TRBD2 (5 bases each). Per germline, CDR1 SGDLS and CDR2 YYNGEE. Trimming took off 3 bases at V and 4 bases at J, with 17 bases between the two ends. The CDR3 runs 15 residues. Looking up the rest from reference TRBV9 and TRBJ2-7 gives the full variable domain: DSGVTQTPKHLITATGQRVTLRCSPRSGDLSVYWYQQSLDQGLQFLIQYYNGEERAKGNILERFSAQQFPDLHSELNLSSLELGDSALYFCASSGGTGSSYEQYFGPGTRLTVT.